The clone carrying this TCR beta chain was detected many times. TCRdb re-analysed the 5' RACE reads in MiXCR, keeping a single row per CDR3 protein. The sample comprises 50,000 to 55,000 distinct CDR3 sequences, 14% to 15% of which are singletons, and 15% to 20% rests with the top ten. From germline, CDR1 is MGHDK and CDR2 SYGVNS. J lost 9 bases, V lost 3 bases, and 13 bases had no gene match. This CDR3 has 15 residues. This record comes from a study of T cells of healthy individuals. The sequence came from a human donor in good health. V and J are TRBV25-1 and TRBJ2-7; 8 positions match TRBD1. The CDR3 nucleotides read TGTGCCAGCAGTGAGCTTTCCGCAGGGGGCGGGCGGCAGTACTTC. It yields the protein CASSELSAGGGRQYF.